Below, 12 T cell receptor beta chains from the same sample are listed, as sequenced in a study of radiotherapy plus CTLA-4 blockade in lung cancer. Repertoires were generated with immunoSEQ multiplex PCR, while TCRdb's copy carries only in-frame clones and drops some. This table holds some 120,000 clones, more than 65% found once. This material consisted of peripheral blood, taken from a patient treated with radiotherapy plus ipilimumab. The receptor set was obtained from a human donor with non-small cell lung cancer that progressed on radiotherapy plus ipilimumab. Some clones in this sample may be carry-over from other donors' samples.

The rearrangement links TRBV7-9 to TRBJ2-3, with a possible D match to TRBD2 (6 bases). From germline, CDR1 is SEHNR and CDR2 FQNEAQ (reference sequence). Trimming cost V 5 bases and J 6 bases, with 18 bases left between them. The CDR3 consists of 15 residues. CDR3 loop: CASSPRSGSLDTQYF. As DNA, the CDR3 is TGTGCCAGCAGCCCGCGGTCCGGGAGCCTGGATACGCAGTATTTT.

This clone was picked up a small number of times. One end of the junction varies from germline; a read error may be responsible. The V call is TRBV7-7, the J call TRBJ1-3; 7 bases agree with TRBD1. Germline V gene lookup returns CDR1 SSHAT and CDR2 FNYEAQ (reference sequence). The CDR3 is 15 residues long. CDR3 region: CASSTGTDPGNTIYF. CDR3 bases: TGTGCTAGCAGCACCGGGACAGACCCTGGAAACACCATATATTTT. The full variable domain, completed using reference TRBV7-7 and TRBJ1-3, is GAGVSQSPRYKVTKRGQDVTLRCDPISSHATLYWYQQALGQGPEFLTYFNYEAQPDKSGLPSDRFSAERPEGSISTLTIQRTEQRDSAMYRCASSTGTDPGNTIYFGEGSWLTVV.

This chain links TRBV6-5 with TRBJ2-7; the D call may be TRBD1 or TRBD2 (6 bases each). V lost 6 bases and J 5 bases, leaving 14 bases between the germline ends. The CDR3 is made up of 13 amino acids. The V gene's germline CDR1 is MNHEY and CDR2 SVGAGI. The CDR3 DNA reads as TGTGCCAGCAGACTACCCGGGGGCGACGAGCAGTACTTC. Its protein product is CASRLPGGDEQYF.

The CDR3: CATSVDSRHQPQHF. The CDR3, as DNA: TGTGCCACCAGCGTAGACAGTCGTCATCAGCCCCAGCATTTT. The chain recombines TRBV15 with TRBJ1-5, with a possible D match to TRBD1 (5 bases). V was pared by 5 bases and J by 5 bases, with 13 bases between. The CDR3 is made up of 14 amino acids. The germline V gene has CDR1 LNHNV and CDR2 YYDKDF (reference sequence).

In this sample, this clone turned up once. V usage is TRBV7-2 and J usage is TRBJ2-7; 10 bases match TRBD2. V lost 4 bases, J lost 2 bases, and 2 bases stayed unmatched. The CDR3 runs to 14 residues. Germline V gene lookup returns CDR1 SGHTA and CDR2 FQGNSA. The CDR3 DNA sequence: TGTGCCAGCAGCTCAACTAGCGGGGCCTACGAGCAGTACTTC. As protein: CASSSTSGAYEQYF.

As DNA, the CDR3 is TGTGCCAGCAGTGGTGGACAGGATAAATTCACAGATACGCAGTATTTT. Encoded protein: CASSGGQDKFTDTQYF. This rearrangement joins TRBV13 to TRBJ2-3, with TRBD1 matching 7 bases. Unmatched junction bases numbered 11, after V lost 6 bases and J lost 2 bases. The CDR3 is 16 amino acids. CDR1 and CDR2 (germline): PRHDT, FYEKMQ (reference sequence).

The chain combines TRBV5-1 with TRBJ2-7, with D hard to call. The V gene lost 2 bases and the J gene lost 0 bases, with 6 bases spanning the gap. This CDR3 is built from 13 residues. Germline V gene lookup returns CDR1 SGHRS and CDR2 YFSETQ. The CDR3 protein is CASSFTDSYEQYF. For the CDR3, the DNA is TGCGCCAGCAGCTTTACGGACTCCTACGAGCAGTACTTC.

The genes are TRBV7-2 and TRBJ2-7; 9 bases map to TRBD1. The CDR3 extends over 14 amino acids. Losses at the gene ends were 1 base for V and 3 bases for J; bases not matched to a gene: 1. Germline V gene sequence: CDR1 SGHTA, CDR2 FQGNSA. CDR3 DNA: TGTGCCAGCAGCTTAGTGGGACAGGGCTACGAGCAGTACTTC. It specifies CASSLVGQGYEQYF.

This clone rates as medium-sized. V gene TRBV9 combines with J gene TRBJ2-3; 9 bases match TRBD2. The CDR3 extends over 17 amino acids. Germline lookup yields CDR1 SGDLS and CDR2 YYNGEE. The V and J ends lost 0 bases and 3 bases, in that order; junction bases with no gene match: 8. The CDR3 DNA is TGTGCCAGCAGCGTAGGAACAATGGGACTAGCAACAGATACGCAGTATTTT. This sequence encodes CASSVGTMGLATDTQYF.

The chain links TRBV15 to TRBJ1-4; D remains unclear. CDR1 LNHNV and CDR2 YYDKDF come from the germline V gene (reference sequence). The CDR3 runs 15 residues. Deletions cut 3 bases from V and 7 bases from J, with 15 bases between. The CDR3 protein is CATSRGGSDREKLFF. The DNA of the CDR3 is TGTGCCACCAGCAGGGGCGGCTCGGACCGTGAAAAACTGTTTTTT.

In its sample, this clone was seen a few times. The rearrangement links TRBV18 to TRBJ1-3, with 9 bases fitting TRBD1. The germline V gene has CDR1 KGHSH and CDR2 LQKENI. The CDR3 has 15 amino acids. V was pared by 5 bases and J by 4 bases, with 6 bases of the junction left unmatched. The CDR3 nucleotides are TGTGCCAGCTCAGCCGGGACAGGGCCCGGAAACACCATATATTTT. Its translation: CASSAGTGPGNTIYF.

V usage is TRBV7-9 and J usage is TRBJ1-3; D not certain. Trimming removed 1 base from V and 2 bases from J, with 6 bases in between. CDR1 is SEHNR, CDR2 FQNEAQ, per germline (reference sequence). The length of the CDR3 is 14 residues. The CDR3 DNA follows: TGTGCCAGCAGCTTAGGGTTTCCTGGAAACACCATATATTTT. Its protein is CASSLGFPGNTIYF.